This paragraph reports one TCR beta chain. These data belong to a study of OX40 agonist ivuxolimab in advanced cancers. V lost 1 base, J lost 1 base, and 14 bases lay in between. Germline CDR1 and CDR2: MNHNS and SASEGT. This CDR3 is built from 16 residues. The table came from immunoSEQ multiplex PCR; TCRdb's copy has only in-frame clones and leaves some out. The sample lists about 110,000 clones; about 91% were seen once. The specimen comprised CD4+ or CD8+ T cells sorted from blood, sampled in a trial of the OX40 agonist ivuxolimab. The J gene is TRBJ2-7, the V gene TRBV6-1; D call uncertain. The receptor comes from an adult with an advanced solid tumor such as melanoma, head and neck, liver or kidney cancer. The CDR3 nucleotides are TGTGCCAGCAGTGAAGTTAAGGGCAGTAGGTCCTACGAGCAGTACTTC. It encodes CASSEVKGSRSYEQYF.